This is a list of T cell receptor beta chains from one sample in a study of T cells after yellow fever vaccination. TCRdb re-called the 5' RACE reads with MiXCR, one entry per CDR3 protein. The sample consists of hundreds of thousands of distinct CDR3 sequences, about 13% of them appearing once. The material was PBMCs, obtained on the day of the yellow fever booster vaccination. The receptors originated from a man under 40 who received the YFV17D yellow fever vaccine. Both conserved end residues are part of each CDR3. A D gene is named only where the DNA matches it firmly. Clone size is shown for a subset of rows, as once, few, many or a class of expanded clone.

TRBD1	TRBJ1-2	many	TRBV12-3/TRBV12-4	CASSTSGGRAHYGYTF	TGTGCCAGCAGCACATCAGGGGGGCGCGCCCACTATGGCTACACCTTC
-	TRBJ2-3	few	TRBV5-1	CASSLTGKLTDTQYF	TGCGCCAGCAGCTTGACAGGGAAACTCACAGATACGCAGTATTTT
-	TRBJ2-7	-	TRBV29-1	CSVTGGKGFSYEQYF	TGCAGCGTCACCGGAGGGAAAGGGTTCTCCTACGAGCAGTACTTC
-	TRBJ2-5	-	TRBV7-2	CASSAGAGVYETQYF	TGTGCCAGCAGTGCAGGGGCGGGAGTTTATGAGACCCAGTACTTC
-	TRBJ2-3	-	TRBV12-3/TRBV12-4	CASSTGEADTQYF	TGTGCCAGCAGCACAGGGGAGGCAGATACGCAGTATTTT
-	TRBJ2-7	many	TRBV28	CASKGRREQYF	TGTGCCAGCAAGGGGCGGCGCGAGCAGTACTTC
-	TRBJ2-7	few	TRBV6-2/TRBV6-3	CASRDPSGGTSSYEQYF	TGTGCCAGCCGGGACCCCTCTGGCGGGACAAGCTCCTACGAGCAGTACTTC
TRBD2	TRBJ2-5	-	TRBV7-2	CASSLGLAGKQETQYF	TGTGCCAGCAGTCTTGGACTAGCGGGAAAGCAAGAGACCCAGTACTTC
-	TRBJ1-6	few	TRBV7-9	CASSFEGALHF	TGTGCCAGCAGCTTTGAAGGGGCCCTCCACTTT
TRBD2	TRBJ2-7	-	TRBV4-2	CASSQVGTAGEVEQYF	TGTGCCAGCAGCCAAGTCGGTACCGCGGGAGAGGTCGAGCAGTACTTC
-	TRBJ2-3	-	TRBV7-8	CASSIPGQLIYYF	TGTGCCAGCAGTATCCCCGGACAGTTAATTTACTATTTT
-	TRBJ1-1	-	TRBV12-3/TRBV12-4	CASKHRAEAFF	TGTGCCAGCAAACACAGGGCTGAAGCTTTCTTT
-	TRBJ2-1	-	TRBV7-2	CASSLPVPNEQFF	TGTGCCAGCAGCTTACCGGTACCGAATGAGCAGTTCTTC
TRBD2	TRBJ2-7	many	TRBV7-2	CASSLTGGTQAYEQYF	TGTGCCAGCAGTCTTACGGGAGGGACTCAGGCCTACGAGCAGTACTTC
TRBD2	TRBJ2-6	few	TRBV20-1	CSATAGLAVSGANVLTF	TGCAGTGCTACCGCGGGACTAGCGGTCTCTGGGGCCAACGTCCTGACTTTC
-	TRBJ1-1	many	TRBV3-1	CASSQDVVTIEAFF	TGTGCCAGCAGCCAAGACGTGGTCACCATTGAAGCTTTCTTT
-	TRBJ2-1	many	TRBV5-6	CATKDSYNEQFF	TGTGCCACCAAGGACTCCTACAATGAGCAGTTCTTC
-	TRBJ1-6	few	TRBV2	CASSEVLVYSPLHF	TGTGCCAGCAGTGAAGTATTAGTTTATTCACCCCTCCACTTT
-	TRBJ2-5	few	TRBV12-3/TRBV12-4	CASTTQDGETQYF	TGTGCCAGTACGACGCAGGACGGAGAGACCCAGTACTTC
TRBD2	TRBJ2-5	-	TRBV4-3	CASSQVWAAGGETQYF	TGCGCCAGCAGCCAAGTTTGGGCAGCCGGGGGGGAGACCCAGTACTTC
-	TRBJ2-6	few	TRBV20-1	CSARVRDKSYSGANVLTF	TGCAGTGCTAGAGTTCGGGACAAATCTTACTCTGGGGCCAACGTCCTGACTTTC
TRBD1	TRBJ2-5	-	TRBV28	CASSSPGGQGLETQYF	TGTGCCAGCAGTTCACCCGGGGGACAGGGTCTGGAGACCCAGTACTTC
-	TRBJ2-2	many	TRBV7-9	CASSFGGSRELFF	TGTGCCAGCAGCTTTGGGGGTTCCCGGGAGCTGTTTTTT
-	TRBJ2-1	few	TRBV10-3	CAISGGRVGNEQFF	TGTGCCATCAGTGGTGGGCGGGTGGGCAATGAGCAGTTCTTC
-	TRBJ1-6	-	TRBV20-1	CSARPGGPAFSPLHF	TGCAGTGCTAGACCGGGGGGCCCCGCGTTCTCACCCCTCCACTTT
-	TRBJ2-1	few	TRBV12-3/TRBV12-4	CASSLVSKRAAYNEQFF	TGTGCCAGCAGTTTAGTTTCTAAGCGGGCCGCCTACAATGAGCAGTTCTTC
-	TRBJ1-2	-	TRBV28	CASRRVSYGYTF	TGTGCCAGCAGGAGGGTTTCTTATGGCTACACCTTC
-	TRBJ2-7	many	TRBV11-2	CASSLGEGPYEQYF	TGTGCCAGCAGCTTAGGGGAAGGACCCTACGAGCAGTACTTC
-	TRBJ2-3	-	TRBV6-5	CASSYVGVTDTQYF	TGTGCCAGCAGTTACGTTGGAGTCACAGATACGCAGTATTTT
-	TRBJ2-7	few	TRBV20-1	CSASLAARGHEQYF	TGCAGTGCTAGTTTAGCGGCCCGGGGGCACGAGCAGTACTTC
-	TRBJ2-1	few	TRBV5-1	CASSPVGEAYNEQFF	TGCGCCAGCAGCCCGGTGGGAGAGGCGTACAATGAGCAGTTCTTC
TRBD1	TRBJ2-2	few	TRBV2	CASTTGITGELFF	TGTGCCAGCACGACAGGGATTACCGGGGAGCTGTTTTTT
TRBD2	TRBJ2-2	-	TRBV5-1	CTSSLPAGVGTGELFF	TGCACCAGCAGCTTACCAGCGGGAGTCGGGACCGGGGAGCTGTTTTTT
-	TRBJ2-7	few	TRBV9	CASSESDMYYEQYF	TGTGCCAGCAGCGAATCGGACATGTATTACGAGCAGTACTTC
-	TRBJ2-1	-	TRBV7-8	CASSFRTGSWSEQFF	TGTGCCAGCAGCTTTAGGACGGGTTCGTGGAGTGAGCAGTTCTTC
TRBD1	TRBJ1-2	-	TRBV7-8	CASSRRQGDYGYTF	TGTGCCAGCAGTCGGAGACAGGGGGACTATGGCTACACCTTC
-	TRBJ2-7	few	TRBV7-8	CASSLGLYSYEQYF	TGTGCCAGCAGCTTAGGGCTCTACTCCTACGAGCAGTACTTC
-	TRBJ2-7	few	TRBV20-1	CSARRASVYEQYF	TGCAGTGCTCGTCGGGCTAGCGTCTACGAGCAGTACTTC
-	TRBJ2-5	-	TRBV9	CASRGPGEEETQYF	TGTGCCAGCAGAGGACCAGGGGAGGAAGAGACCCAGTACTTC
TRBD2	TRBJ2-3	few	TRBV11-2	CASSLGREAGTDTQYF	TGTGCCAGCAGCTTAGGGCGGGAGGCCGGCACAGATACGCAGTATTTT
-	TRBJ2-1	-	TRBV4-3	CASSPGSGLYSYNEQFF	TGCGCCAGCAGCCCAGGCTCAGGTCTTTACTCCTACAATGAGCAGTTCTTC
TRBD1	TRBJ2-2	-	TRBV29-1	CSGTTETGSTGELFF	TGCAGCGGTACGACGGAGACAGGGAGCACCGGGGAGCTGTTTTTT
-	TRBJ1-1	few	TRBV10-1	CASSGTRGGTEAFF	TGCGCCAGCAGCGGGACTCGTGGCGGTACTGAAGCTTTCTTT
-	TRBJ1-4	few	TRBV20-1	CSARDSGRTNEKLFF	TGCAGTGCTAGGGATTCAGGGAGAACTAATGAAAAACTGTTTTTT
-	TRBJ2-3	-	TRBV14	CASSQVFTSPSTDTQYF	TGTGCCAGCAGCCAAGTCTTCACCTCACCTAGCACAGATACGCAGTATTTT
-	TRBJ2-6	few	TRBV6-6	CAEKSSGANVLTF	TGTGCCGAAAAAAGCTCTGGGGCCAACGTCCTGACTTTC
-	TRBJ2-6	-	TRBV5-1	CASSRQFSGANVLTF	TGCGCCAGCAGCCGACAGTTCTCTGGGGCCAACGTCCTGACTTTC
TRBD1	TRBJ2-7	-	TRBV14	CASSQLDRGYEQYF	TGTGCCAGCAGCCAGCTGGACAGGGGCTACGAGCAGTACTTC
-	TRBJ2-2	-	TRBV2	CASRAPSNTGELFF	TGTGCCAGCAGGGCGCCAAGTAACACCGGGGAGCTGTTTTTT
-	TRBJ1-1	few	TRBV5-4	CASSLLRGETEAFF	TGTGCCAGCAGCTTGCTTAGGGGTGAGACTGAAGCTTTCTTT
-	TRBJ2-3	-	TRBV5-4	CASSAVGSGNTQYF	TGTGCCAGCAGCGCGGTAGGGTCTGGAAATACGCAGTATTTT
-	TRBJ2-7	few	TRBV7-9	CASSPSSEQYF	TGTGCCAGCAGCCCGAGCAGCGAGCAGTACTTC
-	TRBJ2-3	few	TRBV12-3/TRBV12-4	CASNLGVSAQYF	TGTGCCAGCAACCTTGGGGTTAGTGCGCAGTATTTT
TRBD2	TRBJ2-1	few	TRBV10-1	CASSEEREAYNEQFF	TGCGCCAGCAGTGAGGAGCGGGAGGCTTACAATGAGCAGTTCTTC
TRBD1	TRBJ1-2	few	TRBV19	CASSVPPGQASNYGYTF	TGTGCCAGTAGTGTCCCCCCGGGACAGGCCTCTAACTATGGCTACACCTTC
-	TRBJ2-3	few	TRBV4-3	CASSQDLWGPDTQYF	TGCGCCAGCAGCCAAGACCTTTGGGGGCCAGATACGCAGTATTTT
-	TRBJ1-2	-	TRBV24-1	CATSEPGTQGHYGYTF	TGTGCCACCAGTGAGCCCGGGACACAAGGGCACTATGGCTACACCTTC